Sequencing of this TCR beta chain was carried out in a study of cytomegalovirus exposure and HLA in healthy donors. The V end was cut by 0 bases, the J end by 0 bases, with 11 bases between. This CDR3 spans 16 amino acids. Germline CDR1 is ENHRY and CDR2 is SYGVKD. Study results and limitations: TCR beta V segments were, for the most part, productive about 87% or about 30% of the time in an earlier analysis.

In the PCR, 60 Vbeta and 13 Jbeta primers were used. Assay used: immunoSEQ multiplex PCR; TCRdb lists only in-frame clones, some missing. The repertoire holds 150,000 to 200,000 clones, with about 79% as singletons. Worth noting for this clone: The antigen is unknown.

The receptor was derived from a woman between 45 and 60 years old in good health and CMV-seropositive. The sample was PBMCs. The chain couples TRBV10-3 to TRBJ1-2; D not certain. The CDR3 DNA reads as TGTGCCATCAGTGAGTCCACAGCGGTAGCTAACTATGGCTACACCTTC. Encoded protein: CAISESTAVANYGYTF.